This entry describes one TCR beta chain. Clones were read by immunoSEQ multiplex PCR, and TCRdb kept only the in-frame ones, dropping some. Of roughly 150,000 clones listed, 85% to 90% are singletons. The data originate from a study of cytomegalovirus exposure and HLA in healthy donors. Material for sequencing was PBMCs. This sequence was found in a man younger than 35 in good health and CMV-seropositive.

The CDR3 coding sequence is TGTGCCAGCTCACCACCAAAAGCGGGACCTACCTACGAGCAGTACTTC. Protein: CASSPPKAGPTYEQYF. The chain uses TRBV18 and TRBJ2-7, with 7 bases lining up with TRBD2. The germline V gene encodes CDR1 KGHSH and CDR2 LQKENI. This CDR3 has 16 amino acids. With V trimmed by 0 bases and J by 2 bases, 7 bases remained unmatched.